This T cell receptor beta chain comes out of a study of monozygotic twins with inflammatory bowel disease. Study-level results: It was in IBD patients that TCRbeta diversity (inverse Simpson) was lower than in healthy co-twins.

To note about this clonotype: Its target is not known.

In germline, CDR1 is SGHNT, CDR2 YENEEA. The CDR3 is made up of 17 amino acids. TCR libraries each used roughly 3,500 ng of total RNA. Via template switching, UMIs carrying a 6-nucleotide sample barcode were introduced. Two nested PCRs, roughly 16 and 10 cycles, amplified TCRalpha and TCRbeta cDNA. For each CDR3 protein, TCRdb gives one entry from its re-call of the 5' RACE reads, without DNA. This table holds 300,000 to 450,000 distinct CDR3 sequences. The V gene is TRBV11-3, the J gene TRBJ2-3; no DNA is available, so the TRBD1 call from TCRdb remains unchecked. The specimen was blood. The clonotype was recovered from a human donor with ulcerative colitis or Crohn's disease, or a healthy co-twin of an affected twin (not recorded which). CDR3 region: CASSLRGPGSTADTQYF.